The 17 T cell receptor beta chains listed next were all sequenced from one sample in a study of response to subunit inactivated influenza vaccine (dated by TCRdb to 2017 to 2018). Receptor libraries were prepared by RT-PCR. TCRdb lists the instrument as Illumina HiSeq 2500. TCRdb trimmed the raw reads at Q25, called clones with MiXCR and kept productive beta chains. CDR3 protein sequences are deduplicated, and each keeps its most common genes and DNA. For this sample the table gives about 240,000 distinct CDR3 sequences, of which 10% to 15% were detected only once. The ten largest clones add up to 7.8% of the sample. Source: non-naive T cells sorted from PBMCs, taken less than 15 days before vaccination. Read against the paper, the sample's cell subset or site label means: memory T cell fraction. The receptors shown here come from a man aged 45-65 years who received an inactivated influenza vaccine. Donor details come from another sample of the same person, matched by shared clones.

This clonotype has a count of ten or more. The rearrangement uses TRBV20-1 and TRBJ1-1, with D maybe TRBD1 (6 bases). This CDR3 is 14 amino acids long. Trimming pared 5 bases from V and 5 bases from J, leaving 18 bases between. The germline V gene encodes CDR1 DFQATT and CDR2 SNEGSKA (reference sequence). Here the CDR3 DNA reads TGCAGTGCTCGGGGAACAGGGATGGGGACTGAAGCTTTCTTT. Its translation is CSARGTGMGTEAFF.

The V gene is TRBV7-2, the J gene TRBJ2-5, with a weak D call TRBD2 (6 bases). Germline V gene lookup returns CDR1 SGHTA and CDR2 FQGNSA. The germline V and J ends were trimmed by 8 bases and 5 bases, with 9 bases remaining between them. The length of the CDR3 is 11 residues. This CDR3 is CASRGLETQYF. The CDR3 bases are TGTGCCAGCCGGGGGTTGGAGACCCAGTACTTC.

This clonotype has a count of ten or more. V and J are TRBV3-1 and TRBJ1-3; possible D gene TRBD1, 5 bases. Germline V CDR1 and CDR2: LGHDT, YNNKEL (reference sequence). V lost 6 bases and J lost 0, with 12 bases in between. The CDR3 spans 15 residues. Written as DNA, the CDR3 is TGTGCCAGCAGTAAGGCCCAGGGCTCTGGAAACACCATATATTTT. This gives the protein CASSKAQGSGNTIYF.

This clonotype was seen many times. The chain is built from TRBV6-5 and TRBJ1-2, with D tentatively TRBD1 (6 bases). CDR3 size: 12 residues. V lost 10 bases and J 8 bases, leaving 17 bases between the germline ends. The germline CDR1 and CDR2 sequences are MNHEY and SVGAGI. CDR3 nucleotide sequence: TGTGCCACCACGGAGGGGGTCAGGGGCTACACCTTC. Protein product: CATTEGVRGYTF.

This chain connects TRBV18 to TRBJ2-1, with 15 nucleotides matching TRBD2. CDR1 is KGHSH, CDR2 LQKENI, per germline. There are 16 residues in the CDR3. Trimming removed 3 bases from V and 7 bases from J; junction bases left unmatched: 4. In DNA form, the CDR3 reads TGTGCCAGCTCACCCCCCGGACTAGCGGGGGGGAATGAGCAGTTCTTC. This gives the protein CASSPPGLAGGNEQFF.

The V call is TRBV11-2, the J call TRBJ1-4; D gene uncertain. V lost 5 bases and J lost 0, with 13 bases in between. The CDR3 covers 16 residues. Germline CDR1 is SGHAT and CDR2 is FQNNGV. The CDR3 nucleotides read TGTGCCAGCAGCCCCCGGGGTGGGGCAACTAATGAAAAACTGTTTTTT. Its protein product is CASSPRGGATNEKLFF.

The chain couples TRBV27 to TRBJ2-2, with D possibly being TRBD2 (6 bases). Germline values: CDR1 MNHEY, CDR2 SMNVEV (reference sequence). This CDR3 contains 14 residues. The CDR3 DNA sequence: TGTTTCTGGTCGTCGCCCGGGGGAACCGGGGAGCTGTTTTTT. Amino acids: CFWSSPGGTGELFF.

This clonotype was counted a few times. The CDR3 here is CASSRGTGPGELFF. In nucleotides, the CDR3 is TGTGCCAGCAGTCGAGGGACAGGTCCCGGGGAGCTGTTTTTT. The chain employs TRBV12-3 or TRBV12-4 and TRBJ2-2; 8 bases fit TRBD1. The length of the CDR3 is 14 residues. With V trimmed by 5 bases and J by 6 bases, 5 bases remained unmatched.

In this sample, this clonotype turned up a few times. The chain couples TRBV5-1 to TRBJ2-1; 7 bases agree with TRBD1. J gave up 0 bases and V 3 bases, and 6 bases lay outside the gene matches. This CDR3 comprises 16 residues. Germline-derived CDR1 and CDR2 are SGHRS and YFSETQ. CDR3 coding DNA: TGCGCCAGCAGCTCGTTACAGGGGAGCTCCTACAATGAGCAGTTCTTC. It yields the protein CASSSLQGSSYNEQFF.

This clonotype has just a few counts. The chain carries TRBV29-1 and TRBJ2-3, with D tentatively TRBD1 (6 bases). Germline-derived CDR1 and CDR2 are SQVTM and ANQGSEA. CDR3 length: 12 amino acids. V was cut by 0 bases and J by 7 bases, with 8 bases left in between. CDR3 nucleotides: TGCAGCGTTGAAGATGGGGGCAATACGCAGTATTTT. Amino acids: CSVEDGGNTQYF.

The rearrangement links TRBV4-1 to TRBJ1-6; D unclear. V was trimmed by 5 bases and J by 0 bases, leaving 11 bases between them. CDR1 is MGHRA and CDR2 is YSYEKL in the germline V gene. The CDR3 loop spans 16 amino acids. In DNA, the CDR3 is TGCGCCAGCAGCGCCCAACAGAGCTCCTATAATTCACCCCTCCACTTT. Translating gives CASSAQQSSYNSPLHF.

This clonotype was counted only a few times. The rearrangement uses TRBV5-1 and TRBJ2-7; the D call may be TRBD1 or TRBD2 (5 bases each). This CDR3 is built from 16 residues. Trimming removed 1 base from V and 1 base from J, with 15 bases in between. CDR1 and CDR2 (germline): SGHRS, YFSETQ. CDR3 protein: CASSLSPRDGSYEQYF. The DNA for the CDR3 is TGCGCCAGCAGCTTGTCCCCCCGGGACGGATCCTACGAGCAGTACTTC.

This CDR3 reads CASSFGTGGSGANVLTF. The CDR3 DNA follows: TGTGCCAGCAGTTTTGGGACAGGGGGCTCTGGGGCCAACGTCCTGACTTTC. The chain is built from TRBV28 and TRBJ2-6; 11 bases line up with TRBD1. Germline V gene lookup returns CDR1 MDHEN and CDR2 SYDVKM. The CDR3 is 17 amino acids. V lost 3 bases, J lost 0 bases, and 1 base stayed unmatched.

This clonotype was seen a few times. The chain has TRBV18 and TRBJ2-1; TRBD2 aligns across 7 bases. There are 16 residues in the CDR3. Germline loops: CDR1 KGHSH, CDR2 LQKENI. The ends lost 0 bases at V and 0 bases at J; junction bases unmatched: 2. In DNA, the CDR3 is TGTGCCAGCTCACCACCGACGGGGGGCTCCTACAATGAGCAGTTCTTC. It is translated as CASSPPTGGSYNEQFF.

This clonotype appeared a few times. V and J are TRBV6-2 or TRBV6-3 and TRBJ1-5, with TRBD1 matching 10 bases. The germline V gene has CDR1 MNHEY and CDR2 SVGEGT. V gave up 6 bases and J gave up 3 bases; unmatched junction bases: 8. The CDR3 has 16 residues. CDR3 in amino acids: CASSGTGAPINQPQHF. Written as DNA, the CDR3 is TGTGCCAGCAGCGGGACAGGGGCCCCTATCAATCAGCCCCAGCATTTT.

This clonotype has at least ten counts. This chain connects TRBV12-3 or TRBV12-4 to TRBJ1-1, with D possibly TRBD1 on 6 matching bases. The V end lost 7 bases, the J end lost 5 bases, and 17 bases lay between the germline ends. The CDR3 runs 14 residues. This CDR3 reads CASTAAGVGTEAFF. CDR3 coding DNA: TGTGCCAGCACCGCAGCAGGGGTTGGGACTGAAGCTTTCTTT.

V is TRBV20-1 and J is TRBJ2-4; TRBD2 agrees at 9 bases. The V gene end was trimmed by 6 bases and the J gene end by 6 bases; junction bases not matched to a gene: 6. Germline-derived CDR1 and CDR2 are DFQATT and SNEGSKA (reference sequence). The CDR3 consists of 13 residues. This CDR3 reads CSAKIAGVNIQYF. The CDR3 DNA follows: TGCAGTGCAAAAATAGCGGGAGTAAACATTCAGTACTTC.